These T cell receptor beta chains were read from a single sample in a study of blood T cell repertoires in COVID-19. TCRdb's copy holds only in-frame clones and misses some; the assay was immunoSEQ multiplex PCR. Among 150,000 to 200,000 clones listed, roughly 80% were seen once. The sample was peripheral blood. These receptors all come from a human donor with acute or convalescent COVID-19. The donor label of this sample is uncertain. Both conserved end residues are part of each CDR3. D genes are given only for firm matches. Part of the rows lack a size; the others show once, few, many or a class for expanded clones.

CDR3aa: CAWSVRRGGTDTQYF
CDR3nt: TGTGCCTGGAGTGTACGGCGGGGAGGGACAGATACGCAGTATTTT
d_gene: TRBD2
v_gene: TRBV30
abundance: .
len: 15
j_gene: TRBJ2-3

CDR3aa: CASSLTGSQLAAYGYTF
CDR3nt: TGTGCCAGCAGCTTGACAGGGTCCCAACTAGCGGCATATGGCTACACCTTC
d_gene: TRBD1
v_gene: TRBV7-2
abundance: few
len: 17
j_gene: TRBJ1-2

CDR3aa: CASSPRDSKQETQYF
CDR3nt: TGTGCCAGCAGCCCCCGAGACAGTAAACAAGAGACCCAGTACTTC
d_gene: .
v_gene: TRBV9
abundance: once
len: 15
j_gene: TRBJ2-5

CDR3aa: CASTRKGGQVNTGELFF
CDR3nt: TGTGCCAGTACCCGCAAGGGGGGGCAGGTGAACACCGGGGAGCTGTTTTTT
d_gene: .
v_gene: TRBV19
abundance: .
len: 17
j_gene: TRBJ2-2

CDR3aa: CASGAWSGEQFF
CDR3nt: TGTGCCAGCGGAGCGTGGTCGGGTGAGCAGTTCTTC
d_gene: .
v_gene: TRBV7-3
abundance: .
len: 12
j_gene: TRBJ2-1

CDR3aa: CASSLDSNEQFF
CDR3nt: TGTGCCAGCAGCCTGGACAGTAATGAGCAGTTCTTC
d_gene: .
v_gene: TRBV7-9
abundance: .
len: 12
j_gene: TRBJ2-1

CDR3aa: CASSQEAGGTYNEQFF
CDR3nt: TGTGCCAGCAGCCAAGAGGCGGGGGGCACCTACAATGAGCAGTTCTTC
d_gene: TRBD2
v_gene: TRBV4-2
abundance: once
len: 16
j_gene: TRBJ2-1

CDR3aa: CASSYRQGANQPQHF
CDR3nt: TGTGCCAGCAGTTACCGACAGGGGGCCAATCAGCCCCAGCATTTT
d_gene: TRBD1
v_gene: TRBV6-5
abundance: .
len: 15
j_gene: TRBJ1-5

CDR3aa: CASKLGQGAGEQFF
CDR3nt: TGTGCCAGCAAGCTCGGACAGGGGGCAGGTGAGCAGTTCTTC
d_gene: TRBD1
v_gene: TRBV2
abundance: .
len: 14
j_gene: TRBJ2-1

CDR3aa: CASSELLAGGKETQYF
CDR3nt: TGTGCCAGCAGTGAACTCCTAGCGGGGGGGAAGGAGACCCAGTACTTC
d_gene: TRBD2
v_gene: TRBV2
abundance: .
len: 16
j_gene: TRBJ2-5

CDR3aa: CASSLITGVYNEQFF
CDR3nt: TGTGCCAGCAGTTTAATAACAGGGGTCTACAATGAGCAGTTCTTC
d_gene: TRBD1
v_gene: TRBV28
abundance: once
len: 15
j_gene: TRBJ2-1

CDR3aa: CASSATGGPGNTIYF
CDR3nt: TGTGCCAGCAGCGCGACAGGGGGCCCTGGAAACACCATATATTTT
d_gene: TRBD1
v_gene: TRBV9
abundance: .
len: 15
j_gene: TRBJ1-3

CDR3aa: CAIQPGQGRPGELFF
CDR3nt: TGTGCCATCCAGCCGGGACAGGGTCGACCCGGGGAGCTGTTTTTT
d_gene: TRBD1
v_gene: TRBV10-3
abundance: .
len: 15
j_gene: TRBJ2-2

CDR3aa: CSVAPQGVSSYEQYF
CDR3nt: TGCAGCGTGGCCCCACAGGGGGTGAGCTCCTACGAGCAGTACTTC
d_gene: TRBD1
v_gene: TRBV29-1
abundance: .
len: 15
j_gene: TRBJ2-7

CDR3aa: CASSLSGPSGDTQYF
CDR3nt: TGTGCCAGCTCACTGAGCGGGCCCTCTGGAGATACGCAGTATTTT
d_gene: .
v_gene: TRBV18
abundance: .
len: 15
j_gene: TRBJ2-3

CDR3aa: CASSLRPSGLLSSYNEQFF
CDR3nt: TGTGCCAGCAGCTTAAGGCCTAGCGGGCTACTGAGCTCCTACAATGAGCAGTTCTTC
d_gene: TRBD2
v_gene: TRBV7-7
abundance: once
len: 19
j_gene: TRBJ2-1

CDR3aa: CASSYALPPTYEQYF
CDR3nt: TGTGCCAGCAGTTACGCACTCCCGCCAACCTACGAGCAGTACTTC
d_gene: .
v_gene: TRBV6-2/TRBV6-3
abundance: .
len: 15
j_gene: TRBJ2-7

CDR3aa: CASSSQDGSSYEQYF
CDR3nt: TGTGCCAGCAGCTCTCAGGACGGGAGCTCCTACGAGCAGTACTTC
d_gene: .
v_gene: TRBV7-2
abundance: .
len: 15
j_gene: TRBJ2-7

CDR3aa: CASSPRQGTNTGELFF
CDR3nt: TGCGCCAGCAGCCCCCGACAGGGGACGAACACCGGGGAGCTGTTTTTT
d_gene: TRBD1
v_gene: TRBV5-1
abundance: .
len: 16
j_gene: TRBJ2-2

CDR3aa: CASTFGGRNTGELFF
CDR3nt: TGTGCCAGCACCTTCGGCGGGCGAAACACCGGGGAGCTGTTTTTT
d_gene: .
v_gene: TRBV7-2
abundance: .
len: 15
j_gene: TRBJ2-2

CDR3aa: CAISSPGQQYGYTF
CDR3nt: TGTGCCATCAGCAGCCCGGGACAGCAATATGGCTACACCTTC
d_gene: TRBD1
v_gene: TRBV10-3
abundance: .
len: 14
j_gene: TRBJ1-2

CDR3aa: CASSLGKAGGERQFF
CDR3nt: TGTGCCAGCAGTTTAGGGAAAGCGGGAGGGGAAAGGCAGTTCTTC
d_gene: TRBD2
v_gene: TRBV28
abundance: .
len: 15
j_gene: TRBJ2-1

CDR3aa: CASSAALSWEEELFF
CDR3nt: TGTGCCAGCAGCGCTGCCCTGAGCTGGGAGGAAGAACTGTTTTTT
d_gene: .
v_gene: TRBV9
abundance: .
len: 15
j_gene: TRBJ1-4

CDR3aa: CASSPSQTSHYRGYTF
CDR3nt: TGTGCCAGTAGTCCTTCCCAGACGAGCCACTATCGTGGCTACACCTTC
d_gene: .
v_gene: TRBV19
abundance: .
len: 16
j_gene: TRBJ1-2

CDR3aa: CASWTGESYEQYF
CDR3nt: TGTGCCAGTTGGACAGGGGAGTCCTACGAGCAGTACTTC
d_gene: TRBD1
v_gene: TRBV6-5
abundance: .
len: 13
j_gene: TRBJ2-7

CDR3aa: CASSLRREGTEAFF
CDR3nt: TGTGCCAGCAGCTTAAGGAGGGAAGGCACTGAAGCTTTCTTT
d_gene: .
v_gene: TRBV7-9
abundance: .
len: 14
j_gene: TRBJ1-1

CDR3aa: CASSLQRDQETQYF
CDR3nt: TGTGCCAGCTCACTACAGCGGGACCAAGAGACCCAGTACTTC
d_gene: .
v_gene: TRBV18
abundance: .
len: 14
j_gene: TRBJ2-5

CDR3aa: CASSQTKVAKLSLGSFSGNTIYF
CDR3nt: TGCGCCAGCAGTCAAACAAAGGTCGCGAAGCTATCCCTCGGGTCATTCTCTGGAAACACCATATATTTT
d_gene: .
v_gene: TRBV23-1
abundance: .
len: 23
j_gene: TRBJ1-3

CDR3aa: CASSLKGAYANTGELFF
CDR3nt: TGTGCCAGCAGCTTAAAGGGGGCTTACGCGAACACCGGGGAGCTGTTTTTT
d_gene: TRBD1
v_gene: TRBV7-3
abundance: .
len: 17
j_gene: TRBJ2-2

CDR3aa: CSVEQGSGANYGYTF
CDR3nt: TGCAGCGTTGAACAGGGAAGTGGAGCTAACTATGGCTACACCTTC
d_gene: .
v_gene: TRBV29-1
abundance: once
len: 15
j_gene: TRBJ1-2

CDR3aa: CASSRDSRGQETQYF
CDR3nt: TGTGCCAGCAGCAGAGACTCGCGGGGGCAAGAGACCCAGTACTTC
d_gene: TRBD2
v_gene: TRBV9
abundance: once
len: 15
j_gene: TRBJ2-5

CDR3aa: CASSQEGVQTEAFF
CDR3nt: TGCGCCAGCAGCCAAGAAGGGGTACAGACTGAAGCTTTCTTT
d_gene: .
v_gene: TRBV4-1
abundance: once
len: 14
j_gene: TRBJ1-1

CDR3aa: CASSQGLAANYEQYF
CDR3nt: TGTGCCAGCAGCCAGGGACTAGCGGCGAACTACGAGCAGTACTTC
d_gene: TRBD2
v_gene: TRBV3-1/TRBV3-2
abundance: once
len: 15
j_gene: TRBJ2-7

CDR3aa: CASSSRRDSPLHF
CDR3nt: TGTGCCAGCAGCTCGAGGCGGGATTCACCCCTCCACTTT
d_gene: .
v_gene: TRBV5-6
abundance: .
len: 13
j_gene: TRBJ1-6

CDR3aa: CASSPDSGGSGNTIYF
CDR3nt: TGTGCCAGCTCACCCGATTCAGGGGGCTCTGGAAACACCATATATTTT
d_gene: TRBD1
v_gene: TRBV18
abundance: .
len: 16
j_gene: TRBJ1-3

CDR3aa: CSADSVRGDGYTF
CDR3nt: TGCAGCGCTGACTCTGTCAGGGGGGATGGCTACACCTTC
d_gene: TRBD1
v_gene: TRBV29-1
abundance: .
len: 13
j_gene: TRBJ1-2

CDR3aa: CASSLGAAGVGETQYF
CDR3nt: TGTGCCAGCAGCTTAGGTGCGGCAGGGGTCGGAGAGACCCAGTACTTC
d_gene: .
v_gene: TRBV11-2
abundance: .
len: 16
j_gene: TRBJ2-5

CDR3aa: CASAGTGTMDYEQYF
CDR3nt: TGTGCCAGCGCCGGGACAGGGACCATGGATTACGAGCAGTACTTC
d_gene: TRBD1
v_gene: TRBV6-5
abundance: .
len: 15
j_gene: TRBJ2-7

CDR3aa: CASSHSDFPPEQYF
CDR3nt: TGTGCCAGCAGCCACTCGGACTTTCCCCCCGAGCAGTACTTC
d_gene: .
v_gene: TRBV3-1/TRBV3-2
abundance: .
len: 14
j_gene: TRBJ2-7

CDR3aa: CASGLRGGGTPYEQYF
CDR3nt: TGTGCTAGTGGTTTACGGGGGGGCGGGACGCCCTACGAGCAGTACTTC
d_gene: TRBD2
v_gene: TRBV12-5
abundance: .
len: 16
j_gene: TRBJ2-7

CDR3aa: CASSQEAGGRVDF
CDR3nt: TGTGCCAGCAGCCAAGAGGCTGGGGGCAGGGTCGACTTC
d_gene: .
v_gene: TRBV14
abundance: .
len: 13
j_gene: TRBJ2-7

CDR3aa: CASSDGEAGVAYEQYF
CDR3nt: TGTGCCAGCAGTGATGGAGAAGCGGGAGTGGCCTACGAGCAGTACTTC
d_gene: TRBD2
v_gene: TRBV6-1
abundance: .
len: 16
j_gene: TRBJ2-7

CDR3aa: CAWGGGRVYGYTF
CDR3nt: TGTGCCTGGGGAGGAGGGCGAGTCTATGGCTACACCTTC
d_gene: .
v_gene: TRBV30
abundance: .
len: 13
j_gene: TRBJ1-2

CDR3aa: CASSPSPGGATDTQYF
CDR3nt: TGCGCCAGCTCGCCTTCCCCCGGGGGGGCAACCGATACGCAGTATTTT
d_gene: TRBD2
v_gene: TRBV5-1
abundance: .
len: 16
j_gene: TRBJ2-3

CDR3aa: CASSYWPGQGGSYTF
CDR3nt: TGTGCCAGCAGTTACTGGCCGGGACAGGGAGGTAGCTACACCTTC
d_gene: TRBD1
v_gene: TRBV6-6
abundance: .
len: 15
j_gene: TRBJ1-2

CDR3aa: CASSPRQGLGGNTIYF
CDR3nt: TGTGCCAGCAGCCCAAGACAGGGTTTAGGTGGAAACACCATATATTTT
d_gene: TRBD1
v_gene: TRBV11-2
abundance: .
len: 16
j_gene: TRBJ1-3

CDR3aa: CASSPAGSVQFF
CDR3nt: TGTGCCAGCAGCCCCGCCGGGAGTGTGCAGTTCTTC
d_gene: .
v_gene: TRBV3-1/TRBV3-2
abundance: .
len: 12
j_gene: TRBJ2-1